Sequencing of this T cell receptor (beta chain) was carried out in a study of cytomegalovirus exposure and HLA in healthy donors. A note on this clone: The antigen remains undetermined.

This CDR3 comprises 17 residues. CDR1 and CDR2 (germline): WNHNN, SYGVQD (reference sequence). The V gene end was trimmed by 0 bases and the J gene end by 6 bases; junction bases not matched to a gene: 11. The PCR used 60 Vbeta and 13 Jbeta primers. Produced via immunoSEQ multiplex PCR; TCRdb's table is partial and in-frame only. The data contain about 200,000 clones, about four fifths of them singletons. Study observations and caveats: According to an earlier analysis, most TCR beta V segments yielded productive rearrangements about 87% or about 30% of the time. Exclusion as indistinguishable affected some V segments, including TRBV6-2 and TRBV6-3. In terms of immune exposure information, only CMV serostatus was available.

The rearrangement links TRBV10-1 to TRBJ2-3; 8 bases map to TRBD2. The sample comprised PBMCs. This receptor was obtained from a man younger than 30 in good health and CMV-seronegative. CDR3 nucleotide sequence: TGCGCCAGCAGTGAGTCACTCGTAGCGGGGCCAGACGATACGCAGTATTTT. It yields the protein CASSESLVAGPDDTQYF.